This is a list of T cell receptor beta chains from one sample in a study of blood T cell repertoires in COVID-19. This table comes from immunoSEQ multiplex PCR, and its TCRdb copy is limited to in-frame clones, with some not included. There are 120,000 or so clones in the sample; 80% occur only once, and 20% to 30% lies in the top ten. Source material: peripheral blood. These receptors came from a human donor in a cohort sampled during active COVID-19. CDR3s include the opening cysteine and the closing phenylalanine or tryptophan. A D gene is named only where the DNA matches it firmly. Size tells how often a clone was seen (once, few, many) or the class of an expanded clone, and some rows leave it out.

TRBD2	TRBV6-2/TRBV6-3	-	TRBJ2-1	CASSYGREGGNEQFF	TGTGCCAGCAGTTACGGGCGGGAGGGCGGTAATGAGCAGTTCTTC
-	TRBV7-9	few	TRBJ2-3	CASSLWAGLTDTQYF	TGTGCCAGCAGCTTATGGGCGGGGCTCACAGATACGCAGTATTTT
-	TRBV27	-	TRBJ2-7	CASSLSGSEQYF	TGTGCCAGCAGCCTCTCCGGGTCCGAGCAGTACTTC
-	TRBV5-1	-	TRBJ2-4	CASSLEEGNIQYF	TGCGCCAGCAGCTTGGAGGAGGGGAACATTCAGTACTTC
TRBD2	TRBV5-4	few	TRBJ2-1	CASSRTSGFNEQFF	TGTGCCAGCAGCCGGACTAGCGGTTTCAATGAGCAGTTCTTC
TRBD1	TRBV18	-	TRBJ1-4	CASSFGTVQTNEKLFF	TGTGCCAGCTCCTTCGGGACAGTACAAACTAATGAAAAACTGTTTTTT
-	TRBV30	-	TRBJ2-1	CAWSVLGGLYNEQFF	TGTGCCTGGAGTGTCCTGGGGGGTTTATACAATGAGCAGTTCTTC
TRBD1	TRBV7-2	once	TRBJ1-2	CASSLEGQGTYGYTF	TGTGCCAGCAGCTTAGAGGGACAGGGGACCTATGGCTACACCTTC
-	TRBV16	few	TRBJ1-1	CATLAGLGLSTFF	TGTGCTACGCTAGCGGGGTTAGGGTTATCGACTTTCTTT
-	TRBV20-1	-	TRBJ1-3	CSASVGPGNTIYF	TGCAGTGCTAGTGTTGGGCCTGGAAACACCATATATTTT
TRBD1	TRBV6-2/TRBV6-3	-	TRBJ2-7	CASSTLGTGKYEQYF	TGTGCCAGCAGTACACTAGGGACAGGGAAGTACGAGCAGTACTTC
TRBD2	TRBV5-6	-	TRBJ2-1	CASSFLVAGGETQFF	TGTGCCAGCAGCTTCCTGGTAGCGGGGGGCGAAACCCAGTTCTTC
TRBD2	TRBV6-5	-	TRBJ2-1	CASRRTSGSFDEQFF	TGTGCCAGCAGACGGACTAGCGGGAGCTTCGATGAGCAGTTCTTC
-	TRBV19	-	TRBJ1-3	CASMGHSGNTIYF	TGTGCCAGTATGGGCCACTCTGGAAACACCATATATTTT
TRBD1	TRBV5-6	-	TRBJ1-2	CASSGGQGGYGYTF	TGTGCCAGCAGCGGAGGACAGGGCGGCTATGGCTACACCTTC
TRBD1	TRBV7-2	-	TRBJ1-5	CASSLVGTENQPQHF	TGTGCCAGCAGCTTAGTGGGGACAGAGAATCAGCCCCAGCATTTT
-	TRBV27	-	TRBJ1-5	CASSPIMTLLRGRQPQHF	TGTGCCAGCAGTCCAATTATGACCCTCCTCAGGGGACGGCAGCCCCAGCATTTT
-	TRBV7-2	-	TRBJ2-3	CASSKGADTQYF	TGTGCCAGCAGCAAAGGGGCAGATACGCAGTATTTT
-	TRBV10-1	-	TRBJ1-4	CASSESAGQREKLFF	TGCGCCAGCAGTGAGTCTGCCGGACAGAGGGAAAAACTGTTTTTT
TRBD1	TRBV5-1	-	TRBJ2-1	CASSPGQGGANEQFF	TGCGCCAGCAGCCCGGGACAGGGAGGAGCCAATGAGCAGTTCTTC
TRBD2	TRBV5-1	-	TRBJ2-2	CASTSGGRNTGELFF	TGCGCCAGCACTAGCGGGGGGCGGAACACCGGGGAGCTGTTTTTT
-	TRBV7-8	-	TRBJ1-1	CASSLNTGLVGTEAFF	TGTGCCAGCAGCTTAAACACAGGGCTGGTTGGCACTGAAGCTTTCTTT
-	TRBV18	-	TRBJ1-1	CASSPEAGTEAFF	TGTGCCAGCTCACCGGAGGCTGGCACTGAAGCTTTCTTT
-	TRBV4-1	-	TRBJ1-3	CASSQGQTGNTIYF	TGCGCCAGCAGCCAAGGGCAGACTGGAAACACCATATATTTT
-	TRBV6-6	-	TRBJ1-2	CASSYSGDGYTF	TGTGCCAGCAGTTACTCAGGGGATGGCTACACCTTC
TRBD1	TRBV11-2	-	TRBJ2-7	CASSFGSMDRDNEQYF	TGTGCCAGCAGCTTTGGTTCCATGGACAGGGATAACGAGCAGTACTTC
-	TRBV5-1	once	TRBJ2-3	CASSSIPGGDTQYF	TGCGCCAGCAGCTCCATCCCCGGGGGAGATACGCAGTATTTT
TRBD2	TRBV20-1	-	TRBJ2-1	CSASTSGRAGFYNEQFF	TGCAGTGCTAGTACCAGCGGGAGGGCCGGTTTCTACAATGAGCAGTTCTTC